This TCR beta chain came from a study of cytomegalovirus exposure and HLA in healthy donors. Whole-study results and caveats: Analysis was carried out at a later point, and it linked a missense DCLRE1C variant to TCR beta V- and J-gene trimming. Whilst most TCR sequences proved rare, a subset of public TCRs occurred across many donors. Further analysis, carried out later, found HLA-associated TCR beta chains more clonally expanded than equally common other chains. Among the most significant clusters, several appeared linked to common viral pathogens in a later analysis.

This CDR3 has 16 residues. With 1 base removed from V and 5 bases from J, the gap between germline ends came to 14 bases. Germline lookup yields CDR1 LGHNA and CDR2 YSLEER. Researchers ran the PCR with 60 Vbeta and 13 Jbeta primers. Clones were sequenced by immunoSEQ multiplex PCR, and TCRdb holds only the in-frame ones, with some missing. The table shows roughly 90,000 clones, with approximately 85% occurring only once. To note about this clone: Its antigen is not identified.

This chain links TRBV4-3 with TRBJ2-2; D perhaps matches TRBD1 (7 bases). The sequenced material came from PBMCs. The TCR sequence derives from a man aged 25-45 years in good health and CMV-seropositive. CDR3 in amino acids: CASSQAIAGGTGELFF. The DNA for the CDR3 is TGCGCCAGCAGCCAAGCGATCGCAGGGGGGACCGGGGAGCTGTTTTTT.